Listed here are 13 T cell receptor beta chains from one sample, sequenced in a study of PD-L1 blockade in urothelial cancer. Measured with immunoSEQ multiplex PCR; TCRdb has only the in-frame clones, and not every one. The sample lists around 70,000 clones; around 84% were seen once. Sequencing was performed on PBMCs, taken around atezolizumab (anti-PD-L1) treatment. The source of these receptors is a man between 65 and 85 years old with urothelial cancer.

The chain recombines TRBV5-1 with TRBJ2-2; 7 bases match TRBD1. CDR1 is SGHRS and CDR2 is YFSETQ in the germline V gene. V dropped 2 bases and J dropped 1; count of bases not matched to a gene: 14. The length of the CDR3 is 19 residues. The CDR3 bases are TGCGCCAGCAGCTTAATGACAGGGAGATTTGGCGGGAACACCGGGGAGCTGTTTTTT. Translated: CASSLMTGRFGGNTGELFF.

The V call is TRBV28, the J call TRBJ1-1, with a possible D match to TRBD1 (6 bases). This CDR3 spans 15 amino acids. The ends were cut back, 5 bases at V and 2 bases at J, with 15 bases in the middle. Per the germline V gene, CDR1 is MDHEN and CDR2 is SYDVKM. The CDR3 spells CASSPYPQGNTEAFF. The CDR3 DNA reads as TGTGCCAGCAGTCCCTATCCACAGGGTAACACTGAAGCTTTCTTT.

The chain couples TRBV21-1 to TRBJ2-5; the table's TRBD1 call for D was not verified on the DNA. TRBV21-1 is termed a pseudogene. This CDR3 has 21 amino acids. The CDR3 region has the DNA TGTGCCAGCAGCAAAGCGCGGACAGTCTATTGTGGGGACAGGGGTAACGAGACCCAGTACTTC. It yields the protein CASSKARTVYCGDRGNETQYF.

The V gene is TRBV5-1, the J gene TRBJ1-1; no clear D gene. Trimming took off 1 base at V and 5 bases at J, with 15 bases between the two ends. The CDR3 contains 15 residues. CDR1 and CDR2 from the germline V gene are SGHRS and YFSETQ. CDR3 sequence (DNA): TGCGCCAGCAGCTTGACTTCCGTAATTTGGACTGAAGCTTTCTTT. As protein: CASSLTSVIWTEAFF.

The chain has TRBV27 and TRBJ2-7; TRBD2 is a possible D gene (5 bases). Trimming removed 5 bases from V and 3 bases from J, with 20 bases in between. CDR1 MNHEY and CDR2 SMNVEV come from the germline V gene (reference sequence). The CDR3 spans 16 residues. CDR3 in DNA: TGTGCCAGCAGTATAATGGCGGGCAAGGCGATCTACGAGCAGTACTTC. It is translated as CASSIMAGKAIYEQYF.

This clone was seen only once. This chain joins TRBV5-1 and TRBJ2-2; tentative D call: TRBD2 (5 bases). Germline-derived CDR1 and CDR2 are SGHRS and YFSETQ. The CDR3 is made up of 13 amino acids. V shed 5 bases and J shed 5 bases, with 10 bases lying between them. The CDR3 DNA is TGCGCCAGCAGAGGGAGAGAGACCGGGGAGCTGTTTTTT. Its protein is CASRGRETGELFF.

Turning to this clone: Other DNA sequences in the sample encode the same CDR3. The chain has TRBV29-1 and TRBJ1-5; D is uncertain. The length of the CDR3 is 13 residues. Per the germline V gene, CDR1 is SQVTM and CDR2 is ANQGSEA. The V end was cut by 4 bases, the J end by 2 bases, with 9 bases between. The CDR3 coding sequence is TGCAGCGTTGGCGGTGACGGCAATCAGCCCCAGCATTTT. It encodes CSVGGDGNQPQHF.

The rearrangement joins TRBV11-2 to TRBJ2-1; 7 bases line up with TRBD1. The ends lost 8 bases at V and 2 bases at J; junction bases unmatched: 3. The CDR3 totals 13 residues. Germline CDR1 is SGHAT and CDR2 is FQNNGV. CDR3 coding DNA: TGTGCCAGCTCGACAGGGACCTACAATGAGCAGTTCTTC. Protein: CASSTGTYNEQFF.

The V and J genes are TRBV6-1 and TRBJ2-6; D is perhaps TRBD1 (6 bases). This CDR3 comprises 15 residues. Between the trimmed V and J ends, which lost 8 bases and 4 bases, there was a span of 15 bases. Germline V gives CDR1 MNHNS, CDR2 SASEGT. The DNA of the CDR3 is TGTGCCAGCGGGAACAGGGCAGCAGGGGCCAACGTCCTGACTTTC. This sequence encodes CASGNRAAGANVLTF.

This chain joins TRBV15 and TRBJ2-7; 10 nucleotides align to TRBD1. Germline lookup yields CDR1 LNHNV and CDR2 YYDKDF (reference sequence). The CDR3 consists of 15 residues. Trimming at V came to 0 bases and at J to 3 bases, leaving 2 bases not matched to a gene. The CDR3 protein is CATSRDRTGGYEQYF. CDR3 coding DNA: TGTGCCACCAGCAGAGACCGGACAGGGGGCTACGAGCAGTACTTC.

The rearrangement uses TRBV10-3 and TRBJ2-7; 7 bases are a match to TRBD2. This CDR3 region has 15 residues. CDR1 ENHRY and CDR2 SYGVKD come from the germline V gene. Trimming at V came to 0 bases and at J to 6 bases, leaving 8 bases not matched to a gene. Here the CDR3 reads CAISESGLGASEQYF. In DNA, the CDR3 is TGTGCCATCAGTGAGTCTGGACTAGGGGCATCCGAGCAGTACTTC.

The CDR3 DNA is TGTGCCAGCAGCTTGTCTATGGGGGAGGGGTATGGCTACACCTTC. Translation: CASSLSMGEGYGYTF. The V call is TRBV5-5, the J call TRBJ1-2, with D tentatively TRBD1 (5 bases). The CDR3 covers 15 residues. V was trimmed by 1 base and J by 5 bases, leaving 15 bases between them. Looked up from germline, CDR1 is SGHKS and CDR2 is YYEKEE (reference sequence).

The V and J genes are TRBV6-1 and TRBJ1-2; TRBD1 agrees at 9 bases. The CDR3 length is 13 residues. J gave up 8 bases and V 6 bases, and 7 bases lay outside the gene matches. Per germline, CDR1 MNHNS and CDR2 SASEGT. This CDR3 reads CASRSYRGHGYTF. Here the CDR3 DNA reads TGTGCCAGCAGATCCTACAGGGGGCACGGCTACACCTTC.